The rows below give T cell receptor beta chains drawn from one sample of a study of blood T cells in healthy people across ages. TCRdb called the 5' RACE reads again in MiXCR, with one record for every CDR3 protein. Counted here are 450,000 to 600,000 distinct CDR3 sequences, roughly a quarter occurring once; the ten biggest clones make up over 3.5%. These data were likewise used in another study, on T cells of mothers and their children.

Sequenced: blood. Every receptor here comes from a boy aged 2 to 10 in good health. The CDR3 runs from the conserved cysteine through the conserved F or W. A D gene is named only where the DNA matches it firmly. Clone size is stated in some rows and not others, as once, few, many or a class when expanded.

size	V	D	J	CDR3	DNA
few	TRBV4-3	TRBD1	TRBJ2-2	CASGNRGLGTGELFF	TGCGCCAGCGGAAACAGGGGGCTGGGCACCGGGGAGCTGTTTTTT
few	TRBV7-7	.	TRBJ2-1	CASEEQKEYNEQFF	TGTGCCAGCGAGGAGCAAAAAGAATACAATGAGCAGTTCTTC
.	TRBV6-5	TRBD1	TRBJ2-5	CASSYRGGARETQYF	TGTGCCAGCAGTTACAGAGGGGGCGCAAGGGAGACCCAGTACTTC
few	TRBV20-1	.	TRBJ2-7	CSARGQGRYEQYF	TGCAGTGCTAGAGGGCAGGGTCGCTACGAGCAGTACTTC
.	TRBV12-3/TRBV12-4	.	TRBJ1-1	CASSLYGTEAFF	TGTGCCAGCAGTTTATACGGGACTGAAGCTTTCTTT
few	TRBV12-3/TRBV12-4	TRBD2	TRBJ2-2	CASSHTSGGYPVTGELFF	TGTGCCAGCAGCCACACTAGCGGGGGATACCCGGTCACCGGGGAGCTGTTTTTT
few	TRBV28	TRBD2	TRBJ2-7	CASSFGRLAGEGLYEQYF	TGTGCCAGCAGTTTTGGGCGACTAGCGGGAGAGGGTTTGTACGAGCAGTACTTC
.	TRBV12-5	.	TRBJ2-2	CASGFFAGNTGELFF	TGTGCTAGTGGTTTTTTCGCGGGGAACACCGGGGAGCTGTTTTTT
few	TRBV4-2	.	TRBJ1-1	CASSQVGVEAEAFF	TGTGCCAGCAGCCAAGTGGGGGTTGAGGCTGAAGCTTTCTTT
.	TRBV29-1	TRBD2	TRBJ2-1	CSARWAPTSGGTIEQFF	TGCAGCGCCCGATGGGCCCCTACTAGCGGGGGGACTATTGAGCAGTTCTTC
few	TRBV7-9	TRBD1	TRBJ1-2	CASSKTQGDYGYTF	TGTGCCAGCAGCAAAACACAGGGGGACTATGGCTACACCTTC
many	TRBV5-1	.	TRBJ2-6	CASSFHGAGTSGANVLTF	TGCGCCAGCAGCTTCCACGGAGCGGGTACCTCTGGGGCCAACGTCCTGACTTTC
once	TRBV29-1	TRBD2	TRBJ2-7	CSVAGQTGTSGTYEQYF	TGCAGCGTGGCTGGGCAGACCGGGACTAGCGGGACCTACGAGCAGTACTTC
.	TRBV20-1	.	TRBJ2-4	CSAPLGRLAKNIQYF	TGCAGTGCACCTTTAGGACGGCTAGCCAAAAACATTCAGTACTTC
few	TRBV4-3	TRBD2	TRBJ2-1	CASSKTSGVNEQFF	TGCGCCAGCAGCAAAACTAGCGGGGTAAATGAGCAGTTCTTC
few	TRBV7-2	TRBD2	TRBJ2-5	CASSQHLAGGPVETQYF	TGTGCCAGCAGCCAACACCTAGCGGGGGGCCCCGTGGAGACCCAGTACTTC
many	TRBV15	.	TRBJ1-1	CATSRDRGNTEAFF	TGTGCCACCAGCAGAGATCGGGGAAACACTGAAGCTTTCTTT
.	TRBV20-1	TRBD1	TRBJ1-2	CSAWTGVLGYTF	TGCAGTGCTTGGACAGGGGTCCTTGGCTACACCTTC
once	TRBV2	.	TRBJ2-1	CASLSSSSYNEQFF	TGTGCCAGCCTTAGCTCAAGCTCCTACAATGAGCAGTTCTTC
.	TRBV6-6	.	TRBJ2-3	CASSYAGDTQYF	TGTGCCAGCAGTTACGCGGGAGATACGCAGTATTTT
few	TRBV5-1	.	TRBJ2-7	CASSLYRDNEQYF	TGCGCCAGCAGCCTTTACAGGGACAACGAGCAGTACTTC
few	TRBV15	.	TRBJ2-5	CATSRDHKTQYF	TGTGCCACCAGCAGAGATCACAAGACCCAGTACTTC
.	TRBV5-1	.	TRBJ1-4	CASSLFTGSNEKLFF	TGCGCCAGCAGCTTGTTTACAGGGTCAAATGAAAAACTGTTTTTT
.	TRBV6-1	.	TRBJ1-5	CASSESGLWINQPQHF	TGTGCCAGCAGTGAATCGGGACTCTGGATTAATCAGCCCCAGCATTTT
few	TRBV20-1	.	TRBJ1-6	CSAAVGGLRNSPLHF	TGCAGTGCCGCAGTAGGCGGGTTAAGGAATTCACCCCTCCACTTT
.	TRBV12-3/TRBV12-4	.	TRBJ2-7	CASSRGQNPYEQYF	TGTGCCAGCAGTCGGGGGCAGAACCCCTACGAGCAGTACTTC
.	TRBV12-3/TRBV12-4	TRBD1	TRBJ2-5	CASSRQGVRETQYF	TGTGCCAGCAGTCGACAGGGGGTCAGGGAGACCCAGTACTTC
.	TRBV20-1	.	TRBJ2-1	CSARRAEGEFF	TGCAGTGCTAGAAGAGCGGAGGGGGAGTTCTTC
.	TRBV13	TRBD1	TRBJ2-1	CASSQSRGINEQFF	TGTGCCAGCAGCCAATCCAGGGGGATCAATGAGCAGTTCTTC
.	TRBV20-1	.	TRBJ1-2	CSARDLNGYTF	TGCAGTGCTAGAGATCTAAATGGCTACACCTTC
few	TRBV2	.	TRBJ2-7	CASSERILFNYEQYF	TGTGCCAGCAGTGAAAGGATACTATTTAACTACGAGCAGTACTTC
few	TRBV10-3	TRBD1	TRBJ2-5	CAISEERDRVETQYF	TGTGCCATCAGTGAGGAAAGGGACAGAGTGGAGACCCAGTACTTC
.	TRBV20-1	TRBD2	TRBJ2-1	CSARLAGIKLSSYNEQFF	TGCAGTGCTAGACTAGCGGGCATTAAACTGAGCTCCTACAATGAGCAGTTCTTC
.	TRBV5-1	.	TRBJ2-5	CASSAPRPQETQYF	TGCGCCAGCAGCGCCCCAAGGCCCCAAGAGACCCAGTACTTC
.	TRBV29-1	.	TRBJ2-5	CSVLGQKETQYF	TGCAGCGTTCTCGGGCAGAAAGAGACCCAGTACTTC
few	TRBV2	.	TRBJ2-5	CASVREAEETQYF	TGTGCCAGCGTGAGAGAAGCGGAAGAGACCCAGTACTTC
.	TRBV7-2	.	TRBJ2-5	CASSPAQETQYF	TGTGCCAGCAGCCCGGCCCAAGAGACCCAGTACTTC
.	TRBV15	.	TRBJ2-2	CATSRERVSNTGELFF	TGTGCCACCAGCAGAGAGCGGGTCTCGAACACCGGGGAGCTGTTTTTT
.	TRBV28	.	TRBJ2-1	CASSRGPVLLASYNEQFF	TGTGCCAGCAGCCGGGGGCCGGTTTTACTAGCGTCCTACAATGAGCAGTTCTTC
many	TRBV7-8	.	TRBJ1-5	CASSLSRDPYQPQHF	TGTGCCAGCAGCTTAAGCCGGGACCCTTATCAGCCCCAGCATTTT
.	TRBV12-3/TRBV12-4	.	TRBJ1-1	CASSFGSGSQGSEAFF	TGTGCCAGCAGTTTCGGATCAGGGAGTCAAGGGTCCGAAGCTTTCTTT
.	TRBV7-9	.	TRBJ2-7	CASSPFKGGYEQYF	TGTGCCAGCAGCCCCTTTAAGGGGGGCTACGAGCAGTACTTC
few	TRBV27	.	TRBJ2-7	CASSFNSIYEQYF	TGTGCCAGCAGTTTTAACAGCATCTACGAGCAGTACTTC
few	TRBV5-6	.	TRBJ1-6	CASSLGAGSVESPLHF	TGTGCCAGCAGCTTGGGTGCAGGTTCGGTAGAGTCACCCCTCCACTTT
.	TRBV9	.	TRBJ2-3	CACSHDSGGRASTDTQYF	TGTGCCTGCAGCCACGATTCAGGCGGCAGGGCGAGCACAGATACGCAGTATTTT
.	TRBV11-2	.	TRBJ2-1	CASSLGLRGYNEQFF	TGTGCCAGCAGCTTAGGGCTGAGGGGTTACAATGAGCAGTTCTTC
.	TRBV27	.	TRBJ2-3	CASSLRDRQGLRGDTQYF	TGTGCCAGCAGTTTAAGGGATCGACAGGGGTTGCGGGGGGATACGCAGTATTTT
many	TRBV9	TRBD1	TRBJ1-6	CASSGQGNSPLHF	TGTGCCAGCAGCGGACAGGGTAATTCACCCCTCCACTTT
.	TRBV7-2	TRBD2	TRBJ2-1	CASRPGLAGVGEQFF	TGTGCCAGCAGGCCGGGCCTAGCGGGAGTTGGGGAGCAGTTCTTC
.	TRBV3-1	.	TRBJ1-5	CASSQGSLTLTGQPQHF	TGTGCCAGCAGCCAAGGTTCTCTAACCTTGACAGGCCAGCCCCAGCATTTT
many	TRBV5-1	.	TRBJ2-5	CASSLPGEETQYF	TGTGCCAGCAGTTTACCCGGGGAAGAGACCCAGTACTTC
.	TRBV12-3/TRBV12-4	TRBD2	TRBJ2-7	CASSFVAGEQYF	TGTGCCAGCAGTTTTGTAGCGGGCGAGCAGTACTTC
.	TRBV10-3	.	TRBJ2-7	CAISDGLLYEQYF	TGTGCCATCAGTGACGGGCTACTCTACGAGCAGTACTTC
.	TRBV7-2	.	TRBJ2-1	CASSATFSSYNEQFF	TGTGCCAGCAGCGCCACCTTCAGCTCCTACAATGAGCAGTTCTTC
.	TRBV5-1	TRBD2	TRBJ2-5	CASSLFASGGLQETQYF	TGCGCCAGCAGCTTGTTTGCTAGCGGGGGCCTCCAAGAGACCCAGTACTTC
few	TRBV4-2	.	TRBJ1-2	CASSQPNRQNYGYTF	TGTGCCAGCAGCCAACCGAACAGGCAAAACTATGGCTACACCTTC
.	TRBV27	.	TRBJ1-1	CASSLTTGDTEAFF	TGTGCCAGCAGTTTAACGACAGGCGACACTGAAGCTTTCTTT
.	TRBV20-1	TRBD1	TRBJ1-2	CCARKGNRGHGYTF	TGCTGTGCTAGAAAGGGGAACAGGGGCCACGGCTACACCTTC
.	TRBV2	TRBD1	TRBJ2-7	CASLTGAYEQYF	TGTGCCAGCCTGACAGGGGCGTACGAGCAGTACTTC
many	TRBV7-2	TRBD1	TRBJ1-6	CASSFRGQGSSPLHF	TGTGCCAGCAGCTTCAGGGGGCAAGGTAGTTCACCCCTCCACTTT